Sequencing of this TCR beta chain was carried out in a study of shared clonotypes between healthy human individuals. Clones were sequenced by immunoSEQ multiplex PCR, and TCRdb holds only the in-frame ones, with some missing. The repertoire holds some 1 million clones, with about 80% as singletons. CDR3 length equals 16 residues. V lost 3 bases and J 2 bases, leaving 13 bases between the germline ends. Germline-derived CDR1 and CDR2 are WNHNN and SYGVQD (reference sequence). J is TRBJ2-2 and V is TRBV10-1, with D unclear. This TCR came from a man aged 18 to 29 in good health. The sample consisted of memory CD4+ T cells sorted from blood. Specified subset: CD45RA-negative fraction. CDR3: CASSDLSTGNTGELFF. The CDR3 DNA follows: TGCGCCAGCAGTGACCTTTCCACCGGAAACACCGGGGAGCTGTTTTTT.